Listed below are T cell receptor beta chains from one sample, sequenced in a study of immune characterization of retroperitoneal liposarcoma. TCRdb ran MiXCR on the PCR reads and lists one entry per CDR3 protein. The sample includes about 10,000 distinct CDR3 sequences, approximately 35% of them seen just once. The sample consisted of tumor tissue. The receptor source for this set is a female donor with retroperitoneal liposarcoma. Both conserved end residues are part of each CDR3. A D gene is named only where the DNA matches it firmly. Size tells how often a clone was seen (once, few, many) or the class of an expanded clone, and some rows leave it out.

j_gene,abundance,v_gene,d_gene,CDR3aa,CDR3nt
TRBJ2-7,.,TRBV6-1,.,CASSEASGIYEQYF,TGTGCCAGCAGTGAAGCGTCGGGGATATACGAGCAGTACTTC
TRBJ2-6,few,TRBV6-1,TRBD1,CASSGNRGPGANVLTF,TGTGCCAGCAGTGGGAACAGGGGGCCTGGGGCCAACGTCCTGACTTTC
TRBJ2-7,.,TRBV6-5,.,CASTGYTYEQYF,TGTGCCAGCACCGGGTACACCTACGAGCAGTACTTC
TRBJ2-7,many,TRBV7-9,.,CASSLIVPSYNEQYF,TGTGCCAGCAGCTTAATCGTCCCCTCCTACAATGAGCAGTACTTC
TRBJ2-7,.,TRBV10-1,.,CASSSTRPSSYEQYF,TGCGCCAGCAGTTCTACAAGGCCTAGCTCCTACGAGCAGTACTTC
TRBJ2-7,.,TRBV6-1,.,CASSPNQAYEQYF,TGTGCCAGCAGTCCGAATCAGGCGTACGAGCAGTACTTC
TRBJ2-1,few,TRBV6-1,.,CASGSDGGPYEQFF,TGTGCCAGCGGGTCGGACGGGGGGCCCTACGAGCAGTTCTTC
TRBJ2-6,.,TRBV7-6,.,CASSPVIQGSGANVLTF,TGTGCCAGCAGCCCAGTTATTCAGGGGTCCGGGGCCAACGTCCTGACTTTC
TRBJ2-7,many,TRBV7-2,.,CASSPAPQGRGYNEQYF,TGTGCCAGCAGCCCAGCCCCCCAGGGGAGGGGATACAATGAGCAGTACTTC
TRBJ2-1,large,TRBV27,.,CASSLSDIGRGNEQFF,TGTGCCAGCAGTTTATCGGACATAGGACGGGGCAATGAGCAGTTCTTC
TRBJ2-5,.,TRBV6-1,TRBD2,CASSEAGGVVAGGTWSEQYF,TGTGCCAGCAGTGAAGCTGGGGGGGTGGTGGCGGGAGGTACTTGGAGTGAGCAGTACTTC
TRBJ2-1,many,TRBV11-3,.,CASSPLGGGYEQFF,TGTGCCAGCAGTCCCCTCGGTGGTGGCTACGAGCAGTTCTTC
TRBJ1-1,.,TRBV6-1,.,CASSSLSLTEAFF,TGTGCCAGCAGCTCCCTATCCCTAACTGAAGCTTTCTTT
TRBJ1-2,once,TRBV6-1,.,CASTLGGTGYTF,TGTGCCAGCACCCTAGGGGGAACTGGCTACACCTTC
TRBJ1-5,.,TRBV6-8,.,CASSGHSNQPQHF,TGTGCCAGTTCGGGACATTCGAATCAGCCCCAGCATTTT
TRBJ2-1,few,TRBV6-1,TRBD1,CASSEGQGRLEETQFF,TGTGCCAGCAGTGAGGGACAGGGGAGGTTGGAAGAGACCCAGTTCTTC
TRBJ2-7,.,TRBV11-3,.,CASSLVQYEQYF,TGTGCCAGCAGCTTAGTTCAATACGAGCAGTACTTC
TRBJ2-1,few,TRBV10-1,TRBD2,CASSEEGLGNEQFF,TGCGCCAGCAGTGAAGAGGGACTAGGCAATGAGCAGTTCTTC
TRBJ2-1,few,TRBV6-1,.,CATAGFNNEQFF,TGTGCCACCGCGGGATTCAACAATGAGCAGTTCTTC
TRBJ2-7,medium-sized,TRBV6-1,TRBD1,CASLGTGGGYEQYF,TGTGCCTCGCTCGGGACAGGGGGCGGGTACGAGCAGTACTTC
TRBJ2-2,many,TRBV12-3/TRBV12-4,.,CASRSSGELFF,TGTGCCAGCAGGAGTAGCGGGGAGCTGTTTTTT
TRBJ2-1,many,TRBV11-3,.,CASSLTVAYEQFF,TGTGCCAGCAGCTTAACAGTGGCCTACGAGCAGTTCTTC
TRBJ2-1,.,TRBV28,TRBD1,CASSFKGTGAYNEQFF,TGTGCCAGCAGTTTTAAGGGGACAGGGGCTTACAATGAGCAGTTCTTC
TRBJ2-1,.,TRBV6-1,TRBD2,CASSWSGAETQFF,TGTGCCAGCAGTTGGAGCGGGGCCGAGACCCAGTTCTTC
TRBJ2-1,large,TRBV6-5,TRBD2,CASSYQGDKAGGGNEQFF,TGTGCCAGCAGTTACCAGGGGGATAAAGCGGGGGGGGGCAATGAGCAGTTCTTC
TRBJ2-7,few,TRBV27,.,CASSSSYEQYF,TGTGCCAGCAGTTCCTCTTACGAGCAGTACTTC
TRBJ2-7,few,TRBV6-1,TRBD1,CASSERMLGQGVNNEQYF,TGTGCCAGCAGTGAGCGAATGTTAGGACAGGGTGTCAACAATGAGCAGTACTTC
TRBJ2-3,.,TRBV27,TRBD1,CASRRRDRGTDTQYF,TGTGCCAGCAGACGCCGGGACAGGGGAACAGATACGCAGTATTTT
TRBJ2-7,.,TRBV28,TRBD2,CASSSGLAGLLGEQYF,TGTGCCAGCAGTTCTGGACTAGCGGGCTTACTGGGCGAGCAGTACTTC
TRBJ2-1,.,TRBV6-1,.,CASMETVFSYNEQFF,TGTGCCAGCATGGAAACGGTCTTCTCCTACAATGAGCAGTTCTTC
TRBJ2-3,.,TRBV6-2/TRBV6-3,TRBD2,CASSKGWASGASTDTQYF,TGTGCCAGCAGTAAGGGGTGGGCTAGCGGGGCAAGCACAGATACGCAGTATTTT
TRBJ2-6,.,TRBV6-5,.,CASSYSTRLGGANVLTF,TGTGCCAGCAGTTACTCGACCAGGTTAGGAGGGGCCAACGTCCTGACTTTC
TRBJ2-1,.,TRBV7-2,.,CASSLPLYNEQFF,TGTGCCAGCAGCTTACCCCTTTACAATGAGCAGTTCTTC
TRBJ2-3,medium-sized,TRBV7-2,.,CASSSQRTLSTDTQYF,TGTGCCAGCAGCTCACAGCGGACTCTAAGCACAGATACGCAGTATTTT
TRBJ2-3,.,TRBV6-5,TRBD2,CASSYSGLARERSKVADTQYF,TGTGCCAGCAGTTACTCGGGACTAGCGCGGGAGAGGAGCAAAGTGGCAGATACGCAGTATTTT
TRBJ2-1,.,TRBV6-8,.,CASSLAPATYNEQFF,TGTGCCAGCAGTTTGGCACCAGCCACCTACAATGAGCAGTTCTTC